This record covers a single T cell receptor (beta chain). As the method for making TCR beta libraries, quantitative 5'-RACE with molecular barcodes was used. TCRdb re-called the 5' RACE reads with MiXCR, one entry per CDR3 protein. The sample yields 340,000 or so distinct CDR3 sequences, approximately 14% seen once. V was pared by 5 bases and J by 8 bases, with 10 bases of the junction left unmatched. This CDR3 has 15 residues. Per germline, CDR1 MNHEY and CDR2 SVGAGI. This sample is part of a study of CD8 T cells in ankylosing spondylitis. This chain connects TRBV6-5 to TRBJ2-1; 9 bases align to TRBD1. The sequenced sample was blood, either unsorted or a sorted T cell fraction (not recorded which). The clonotype originates from a male donor with ankylosing spondylitis or in good health (not recorded which). CDR3 DNA: TGTGCCAGCAGTAACCCTAAGGGACAGGGCCATGAGCAGTTCTTC. As protein: CASSNPKGQGHEQFF.